Reported below is one T cell receptor (beta chain). This sample was included in a study of blood T cell repertoires in COVID-19. At the level of the study: From the United States, Italy and Spain came samples of acute and convalescent COVID-19. The cDNA or gDNA used as material had been derived from T cells, B-cell-depleted T cells, or PBMCs.

V dropped 5 bases and J dropped 12 bases, with 11 bases sitting between them. Germline V gene sequence: CDR1 MNHEY, CDR2 SVGEGT. The CDR3 contains 11 residues. TCRdb's copy holds only in-frame clones and misses some; the assay was immunoSEQ multiplex PCR. The sample consists of around 200,000 clones, around nine tenths of them appearing once. The TCR comes from a man aged 55-75 years who had recovered from COVID-19. J is TRBJ1-3 and V is TRBV6-2 or TRBV6-3; the D gene is possibly TRBD1 (6 bases). The specimen sequenced was peripheral blood. CDR3 sequence reads: CASSHGGHIYF. The CDR3 DNA sequence: TGTGCCAGCAGTCATGGGGGCCACATATATTTT.